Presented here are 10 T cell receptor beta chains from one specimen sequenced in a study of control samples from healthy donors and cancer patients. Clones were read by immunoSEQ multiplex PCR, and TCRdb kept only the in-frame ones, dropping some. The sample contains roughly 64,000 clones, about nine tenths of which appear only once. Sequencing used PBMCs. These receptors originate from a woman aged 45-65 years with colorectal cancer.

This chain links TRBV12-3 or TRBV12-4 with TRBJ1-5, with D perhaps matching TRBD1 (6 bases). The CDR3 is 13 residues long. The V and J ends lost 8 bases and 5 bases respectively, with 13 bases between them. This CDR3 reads CASSGGLHQPQHF. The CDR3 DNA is TGTGCCAGCTCGGGGGGCCTTCATCAGCCCCAGCATTTT.

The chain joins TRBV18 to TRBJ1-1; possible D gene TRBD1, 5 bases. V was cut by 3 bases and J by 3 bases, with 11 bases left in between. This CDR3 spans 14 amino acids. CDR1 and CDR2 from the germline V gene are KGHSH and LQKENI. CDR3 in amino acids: CASSPTVQDTEAFF. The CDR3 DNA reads TGTGCCAGCTCACCGACAGTCCAGGACACTGAAGCTTTCTTT.

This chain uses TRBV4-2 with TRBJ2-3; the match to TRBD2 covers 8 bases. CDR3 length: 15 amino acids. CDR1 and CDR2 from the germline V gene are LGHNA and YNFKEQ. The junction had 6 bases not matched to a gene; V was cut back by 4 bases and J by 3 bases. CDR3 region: CASSRQAGGTDTQYF. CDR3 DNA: TGTGCCAGCAGCCGACAGGCGGGAGGTACAGATACGCAGTATTTT.

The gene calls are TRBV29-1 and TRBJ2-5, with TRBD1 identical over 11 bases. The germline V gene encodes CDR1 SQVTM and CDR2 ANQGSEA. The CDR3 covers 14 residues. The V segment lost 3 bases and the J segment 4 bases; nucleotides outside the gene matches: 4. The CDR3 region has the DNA TGCAGCGTTGAGGGACAGGGGGATAGAGAGACCCAGTACTTC. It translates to CSVEGQGDRETQYF.

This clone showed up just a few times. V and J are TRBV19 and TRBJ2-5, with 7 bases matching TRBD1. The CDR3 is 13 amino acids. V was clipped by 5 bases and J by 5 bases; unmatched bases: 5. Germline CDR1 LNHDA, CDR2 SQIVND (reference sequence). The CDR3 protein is CASSAGGRETQYF. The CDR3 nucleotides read TGTGCCAGTAGTGCAGGGGGTCGGGAGACCCAGTACTTC.

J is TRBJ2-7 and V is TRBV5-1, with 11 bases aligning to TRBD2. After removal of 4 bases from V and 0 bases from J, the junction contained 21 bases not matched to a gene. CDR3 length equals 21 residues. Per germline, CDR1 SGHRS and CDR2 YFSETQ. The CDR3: CASSTGAGTGLAAISSYEQYF. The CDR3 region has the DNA TGCGCCAGCAGCACCGGGGCGGGGACGGGACTAGCGGCCATAAGCTCCTACGAGCAGTACTTC.

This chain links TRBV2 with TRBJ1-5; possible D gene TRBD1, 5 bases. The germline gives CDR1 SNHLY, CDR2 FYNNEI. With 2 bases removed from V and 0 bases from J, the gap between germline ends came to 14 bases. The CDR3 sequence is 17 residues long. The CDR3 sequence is CASSELDSFVSNQPQHF. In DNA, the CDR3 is TGTGCCAGCAGTGAACTAGACAGTTTCGTTAGCAATCAGCCCCAGCATTTT.

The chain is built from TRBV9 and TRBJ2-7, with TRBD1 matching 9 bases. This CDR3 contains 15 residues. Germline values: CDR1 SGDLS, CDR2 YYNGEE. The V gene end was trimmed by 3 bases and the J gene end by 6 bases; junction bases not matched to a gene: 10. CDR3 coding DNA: TGTGCCAGCAGCGAAGGGACAGGGCTCTTATCCGAGCAGTACTTC. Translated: CASSEGTGLLSEQYF.

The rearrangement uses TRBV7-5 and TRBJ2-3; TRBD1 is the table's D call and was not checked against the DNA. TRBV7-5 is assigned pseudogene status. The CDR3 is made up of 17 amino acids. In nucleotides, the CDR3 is TGTGTCAGAAGCTTAGCTCGCACAGGAGTCAGCACAGATACGCAGTATTTT. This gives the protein CVRSLARTGVSTDTQYF.

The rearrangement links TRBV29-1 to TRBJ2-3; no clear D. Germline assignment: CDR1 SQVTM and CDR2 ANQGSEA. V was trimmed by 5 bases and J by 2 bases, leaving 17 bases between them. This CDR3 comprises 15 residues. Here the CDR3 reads CSVNGVAGPTDTQYF. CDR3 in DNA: TGCAGCGTTAATGGGGTTGCAGGCCCCACAGATACGCAGTATTTT.